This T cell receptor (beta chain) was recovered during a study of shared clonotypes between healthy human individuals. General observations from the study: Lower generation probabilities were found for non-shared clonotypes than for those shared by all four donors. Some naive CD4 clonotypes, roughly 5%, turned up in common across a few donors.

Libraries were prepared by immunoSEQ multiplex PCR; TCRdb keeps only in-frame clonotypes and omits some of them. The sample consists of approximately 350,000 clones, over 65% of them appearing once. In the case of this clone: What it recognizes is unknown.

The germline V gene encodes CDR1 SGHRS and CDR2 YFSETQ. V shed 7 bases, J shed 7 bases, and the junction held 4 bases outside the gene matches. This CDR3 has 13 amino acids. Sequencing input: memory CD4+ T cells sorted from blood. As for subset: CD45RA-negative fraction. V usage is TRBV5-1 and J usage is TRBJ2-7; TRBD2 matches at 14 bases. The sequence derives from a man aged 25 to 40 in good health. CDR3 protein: CASGTSGSEEQYF. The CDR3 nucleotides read TGCGCCAGCGGGACTAGCGGGAGCGAAGAGCAGTACTTC. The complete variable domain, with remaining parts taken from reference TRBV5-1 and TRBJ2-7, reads KAGVTQTPRYLIKTRGQQVTLSCSPISGHRSVSWYQQTPGQGLQFLFEYFSETQRNKGNFPGRFSGRQFSNSRSEMNVSTLELGDSALYLCASGTSGSEEQYFGPGTRLTVT.